One and the same sample provided the 10 T cell receptor beta chains below, sequenced in a study of shared clonotypes between healthy human individuals. Sequencing used immunoSEQ multiplex PCR; TCRdb keeps in-frame clones, though not all of them. The sample comprises about 2 million clones, about 95% of which are singletons, and 1% to 1.5% rests with the top ten. Naive CD8 cells were CD45RO-negative, positively selected for CCR7, excluding terminally differentiated effector memory CD45RA+ cells. Sequencing was performed on naive CD8+ T cells sorted from blood. These receptors all stem from a man between 18 and 29 years old in good health.

The rearrangement uses TRBV7-9 and TRBJ1-3; D perhaps matches TRBD1 (6 bases). There are 14 residues in the CDR3. The germline V gene encodes CDR1 SEHNR and CDR2 FQNEAQ (reference sequence). Trimming left V 3 bases short and J 0 bases short, with 6 bases between. The CDR3 region is CASSLGASGNTIYF. CDR3 coding DNA: TGTGCCAGCAGCTTGGGGGCCTCTGGAAACACCATATATTTT.

This chain connects TRBV5-1 to TRBJ2-1; D possibly uses TRBD1 or TRBD2 (5 bases each). The germline V gene encodes CDR1 SGHRS and CDR2 YFSETQ. V lost 4 bases to trimming and J lost 5 bases, with 10 bases between them. The CDR3 has 13 amino acids. The CDR3 protein is CASSGGVDNEQFF. CDR3 bases: TGCGCCAGCAGCGGGGGAGTTGACAATGAGCAGTTCTTC.

This clone occurred once. This chain uses TRBV28 with TRBJ2-7, with 7 positions matching TRBD2. The CDR3 extends over 14 amino acids. J was trimmed by 3 bases and V by 6 bases; bases with no gene match: 8. The germline V gene has CDR1 MDHEN and CDR2 SYDVKM. The CDR3 region has the DNA TGTGCCAGCAGCAACCGGGAGGCCTTCTACGAGCAGTACTTC. It encodes CASSNREAFYEQYF. The complete variable domain, with remaining parts taken from reference TRBV28 and TRBJ2-7, reads DVKVTQSSRYLVKRTGEKVFLECVQDMDHENMFWYRQDPGLGLRLIYFSYDVKMKEKGDIPEGYSVSREKKERFSLILESASTNQTSMYLCASSNREAFYEQYFGPGTRLTVT.

The chain carries TRBV4-1 and TRBJ1-4, with D possibly being TRBD1 (6 bases). Deletions cut 1 base from V and 0 bases from J, with 9 bases between. This CDR3 has 16 amino acids. Germline values: CDR1 MGHRA, CDR2 YSYEKL. CDR3 loop: CASSQASGATNEKLFF. The CDR3 nucleotides read TGCGCCAGCAGCCAAGCGTCAGGGGCAACTAATGAAAAACTGTTTTTT.

This clone is a singleton in its sample. This chain uses TRBV10-2 with TRBJ2-5; 16 bases are a match to TRBD2. CDR1 WSHSY and CDR2 SAAADI come from the germline V gene. The CDR3 runs 18 residues. Losses at the gene ends were 4 bases for V and 5 bases for J; bases not matched to a gene: 10. CDR3 sequence reads: CASSGPGLAGGFSETQYF. The DNA for the CDR3 is TGCGCCAGCAGTGGCCCGGGACTAGCGGGAGGGTTCTCCGAGACCCAGTACTTC.

The V gene is TRBV9, the J gene TRBJ2-7; 8 bases are shared with TRBD1. The CDR3 sequence is 15 residues long. Germline loops: CDR1 SGDLS, CDR2 YYNGEE. The V segment lost 3 bases and the J segment 7 bases; nucleotides outside the gene matches: 12. The CDR3 sequence: CASSASVTGVGEQYF. CDR3 nucleotide sequence: TGTGCCAGCAGCGCCTCAGTGACAGGGGTGGGAGAGCAGTACTTC.

V and J are TRBV6-5 and TRBJ2-5; TRBD1 might be the D (6 bases). The V gene's germline CDR1 is MNHEY and CDR2 SVGAGI. CDR3 length equals 14 residues. Trimming removed 9 bases at V and 1 base at J, with 15 bases between. The CDR3 nucleotides are TGTGCCAGTGCCCAGGGGATCGGCCAAGAGACCCAGTACTTC. This sequence encodes CASAQGIGQETQYF.

The genes are TRBV2 and TRBJ1-1; 8 bases align to TRBD1. The trim removed 10 bases at V and 11 bases at J, leaving 9 bases unmatched. Germline-derived CDR1 and CDR2 are SNHLY and FYNNEI. The CDR3 loop spans 11 amino acids. CDR3 bases: TGTGCCACATGGACAGGGATTCACGCTTTCTTT. It encodes CATWTGIHAFF.

The V gene is TRBV4-3, the J gene TRBJ2-7; the D is unclear. The CDR3 loop spans 15 amino acids. Trimming shortened V by 0 bases and J by 2 bases, and 11 bases separated the two germline ends. The germline CDR1 and CDR2 sequences are LGHNA and YSLEER. The CDR3 loop reads CASSQEPGPTYEQYF. In DNA form, the CDR3 reads TGCGCCAGCAGCCAAGAGCCAGGTCCCACCTACGAGCAGTACTTC.

Here the CDR3 reads CATAEVYEQYF. CDR3 coding DNA: TGTGCCACCGCGGAGGTCTACGAGCAGTACTTC. The V gene is TRBV10-3, the J gene TRBJ2-7, with D tentatively TRBD2 (5 bases). From germline, CDR1 is ENHRY and CDR2 SYGVKD. The CDR3 loop spans 11 amino acids. V was pared by 10 bases and J by 3 bases, with 10 bases between.